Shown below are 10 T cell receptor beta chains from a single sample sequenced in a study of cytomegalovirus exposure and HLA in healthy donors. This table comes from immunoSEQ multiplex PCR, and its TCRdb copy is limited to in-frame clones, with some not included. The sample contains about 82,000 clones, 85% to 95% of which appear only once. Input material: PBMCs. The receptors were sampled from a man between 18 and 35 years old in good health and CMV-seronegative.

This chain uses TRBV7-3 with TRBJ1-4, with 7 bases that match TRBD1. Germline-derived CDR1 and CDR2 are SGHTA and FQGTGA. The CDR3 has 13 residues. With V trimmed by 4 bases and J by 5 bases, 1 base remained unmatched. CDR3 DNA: TGTGCCAGCAGCTCGGACAGGAATGAAAAACTGTTTTTT. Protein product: CASSSDRNEKLFF.

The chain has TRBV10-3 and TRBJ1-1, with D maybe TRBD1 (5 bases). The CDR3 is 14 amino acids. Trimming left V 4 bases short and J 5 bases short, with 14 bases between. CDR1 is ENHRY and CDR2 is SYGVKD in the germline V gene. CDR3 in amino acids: CAISVLGEGTEAFF. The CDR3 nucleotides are TGTGCCATCAGTGTTCTCGGGGAGGGGACTGAAGCTTTCTTT.

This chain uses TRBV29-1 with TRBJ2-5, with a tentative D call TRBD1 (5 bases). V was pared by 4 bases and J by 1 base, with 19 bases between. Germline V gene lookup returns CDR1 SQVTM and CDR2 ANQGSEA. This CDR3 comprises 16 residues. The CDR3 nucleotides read TGCAGCGTTGCGAAACATGCGAGAGACAGCCAAGAGACCCAGTACTTC. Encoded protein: CSVAKHARDSQETQYF.

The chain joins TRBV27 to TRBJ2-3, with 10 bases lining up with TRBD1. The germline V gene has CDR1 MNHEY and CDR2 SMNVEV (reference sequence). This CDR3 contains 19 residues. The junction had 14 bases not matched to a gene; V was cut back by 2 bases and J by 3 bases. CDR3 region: CASSLVPDRGTKVTDTQYF. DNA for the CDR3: TGTGCCAGCAGTTTAGTCCCGGACAGGGGGACGAAAGTAACAGATACGCAGTATTTT.

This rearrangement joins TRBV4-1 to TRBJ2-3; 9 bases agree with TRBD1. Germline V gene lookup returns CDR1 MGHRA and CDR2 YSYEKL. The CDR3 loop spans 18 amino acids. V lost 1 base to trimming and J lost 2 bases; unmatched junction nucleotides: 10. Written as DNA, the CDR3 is TGCGCCAGCAGCCAAGCCCACAGGGGGCCGTCTAACACAGATACGCAGTATTTT. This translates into CASSQAHRGPSNTDTQYF.

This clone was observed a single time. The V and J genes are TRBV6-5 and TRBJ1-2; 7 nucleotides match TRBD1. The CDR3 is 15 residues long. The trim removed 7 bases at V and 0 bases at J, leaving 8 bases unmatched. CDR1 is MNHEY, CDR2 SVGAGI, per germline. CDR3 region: CASTRQGESNYGYTF. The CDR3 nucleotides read TGTGCCAGCACCAGACAGGGCGAGTCTAACTATGGCTACACCTTC.

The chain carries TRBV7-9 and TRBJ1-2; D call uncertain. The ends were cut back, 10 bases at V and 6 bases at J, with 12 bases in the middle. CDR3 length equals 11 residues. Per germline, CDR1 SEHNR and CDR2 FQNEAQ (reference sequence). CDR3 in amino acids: CAISEQDGYTF. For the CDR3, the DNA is TGTGCCATCTCTGAGCAGGATGGCTACACCTTC.

DNA for the CDR3: TGCGCCAGCAGCCTAGTTAATGTGAACACTGAAGCTTTCTTT. Protein sequence: CASSLVNVNTEAFF. This chain links TRBV5-1 with TRBJ1-1; the D is unclear. This CDR3 comprises 14 residues. Germline lookup yields CDR1 SGHRS and CDR2 YFSETQ. The V and J ends lost 4 bases and 0 bases respectively, with 10 bases between them. The whole variable domain, remainder taken from reference TRBV5-1 and TRBJ1-1, is KAGVTQTPRYLIKTRGQQVTLSCSPISGHRSVSWYQQTPGQGLQFLFEYFSETQRNKGNFPGRFSGRQFSNSRSEMNVSTLELGDSALYLCASSLVNVNTEAFFGQGTRLTVV.

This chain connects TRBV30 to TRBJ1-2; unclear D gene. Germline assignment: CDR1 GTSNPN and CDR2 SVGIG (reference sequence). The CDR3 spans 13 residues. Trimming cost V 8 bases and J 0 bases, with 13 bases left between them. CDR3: CAQTRHSNYGYTF. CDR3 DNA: TGTGCCCAAACCAGACACTCTAACTATGGCTACACCTTC. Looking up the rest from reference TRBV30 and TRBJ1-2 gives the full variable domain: SQTIHQWPATLVQPVGSPLSLECTVEGTSNPNLYWYRQAAGRGLQLLFYSVGIGQISSEVPQNLSASRPQDRQFILSSKKLLLSDSGFYLCAQTRHSNYGYTFGSGTRLTVV.

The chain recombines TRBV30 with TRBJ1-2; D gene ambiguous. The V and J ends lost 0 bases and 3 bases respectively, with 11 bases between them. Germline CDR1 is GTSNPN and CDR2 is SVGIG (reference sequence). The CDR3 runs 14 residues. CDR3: CAWSVRRGDYGYTF. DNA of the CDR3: TGTGCCTGGAGTGTCCGACGTGGAGACTATGGCTACACCTTC.